Presented here are 13 T cell receptor beta chains from one specimen sequenced in a study of tumor-infiltrating lymphocytes in primary liver carcinoma (dated by TCRdb to the late 2010s). Sequencing was carried out with an Illumina HiSeq 2500. A constant-region primer and ProtoScript II reverse transcriptase were used to reverse-transcribe TCRbeta-specific cDNA from approximately 550 ng total RNA. The TCRbeta libraries were prepared through three rounds of nested multiplex PCR following a slightly modified ARM-PCR procedure. Each of the first two PCR rounds ran for roughly 9 cycles and used multiplex TRBV1-TRBV30 forward primers together with a Cbeta reverse primer. TCRdb reanalyzed the raw reads on its own, using fastp at Q25 for trimming and MiXCR for clone calling, and kept in-frame beta chains. Entries are consolidated by CDR3 protein sequence, retaining the most common genes and DNA. The sample yields about 99,000 distinct CDR3 sequences; more than 60% were counted once. Jointly, the top ten make up 9.5% to 10% of the sample.

Total RNA and DNA were co-extracted without cell sorting from roughly 20-30 mg of bulk tissue using the AllPrep DNA/RNA mini kit. The sequenced material came from liver tumor tissue from sampling region 5. The sample's cell subset or site label, in plain terms: tumor region T5, tumor centre. The source of these receptors is a woman aged 60-70 years with primary liver carcinoma and hepatitis B virus infection.

This clonotype was recorded only once. A junction boundary mismatches the germline segment, possibly from a read error. The chain couples TRBV11-1 to TRBJ2-1, with D maybe TRBD2 (5 bases). Germline CDR1 and CDR2: SGHAT and FQDESV (reference sequence). The CDR3 loop spans 17 amino acids. The DNA of the CDR3 is TGTACCAGCAGCTTAGGCTTCGGCGGGCTCTCCTACAATGAGCAGTTCTTC. Its protein product is CTSSLGFGGLSYNEQFF.

V gene TRBV20-1 combines with J gene TRBJ2-7; the D gene is possibly TRBD1 (6 bases). Germline values: CDR1 DFQATT, CDR2 SNEGSKA (reference sequence). The V and J ends lost 7 bases and 2 bases respectively, with 12 bases between them. CDR3 length: 12 residues. CDR3 region: CSVGQPTYEQYF. For the CDR3, the DNA is TGCAGTGTTGGACAGCCCACCTACGAGCAGTACTTC.

On this clonotype: This CDR3 fails to terminate in the conserved phenylalanine or tryptophan, so it likely reflects a read error. The V gene is TRBV6-5, the J gene TRBJ1-2, with 7 positions matching TRBD1. V shed 5 bases, J shed 7 bases, and the junction held 10 bases outside the gene matches. This CDR3 has 14 amino acids. Germline CDR1 is MNHEY and CDR2 is SVGAGI. The CDR3 is CASSPDRMQSGYTY. The CDR3 region has the DNA TGTGCCAGCAGTCCGGACAGGATGCAGTCTGGCTACACCTAC.

Concerning this clonotype itself: One junction end does not reproduce the germline sequence, and a read error may be involved. The chain combines TRBV6-1 with TRBJ1-5; D is ambiguous. The CDR3 sequence is 12 residues long. Germline V gives CDR1 MNHNS, CDR2 SASEGT. CDR3 sequence reads: CASRQSNQPHHF. CDR3 sequence (DNA): TGTGCCAGCCGACAAAGCAATCAGCCCCACCATTTT.

CDR3 bases: TGTGCCAGCTCTAGCGGGAGGGAGGCTGAGCAGTTCTTC. It codes for CASSSGREAEQFF. This chain uses TRBV18 with TRBJ2-1; 11 positions agree with TRBD2. In germline, CDR1 is KGHSH, CDR2 LQKENI. The CDR3 totals 13 residues. V lost 6 bases to trimming and J lost 9 bases; unmatched junction nucleotides: 4. The full variable domain, completed using reference TRBV18 and TRBJ2-1, is NAGVMQNPRHLVRRRGQEARLRCSPMKGHSHVYWYRQLPEEGLKFMVYLQKENIIDESGMPKERFSAEFPKEGPSILRIQQVVRGDSAAYFCASSSGREAEQFFGPGTRLTVL.

The chain uses TRBV12-3 or TRBV12-4 and TRBJ1-5, with 8 bases lining up with TRBD1. Germline trimming cut 1 base from V and 6 bases from J; bases unmatched to any gene: 8. The CDR3 contains 16 residues. CDR3 sequence: CASSLDGRTGSQPQHF. CDR3 DNA sequence: TGTGCCAGCAGTTTAGACGGGAGGACAGGGTCTCAGCCCCAGCATTTT.

This clonotype was recorded a few times. This could be a read error, since a much larger clone is one nucleotide away. The rearrangement uses TRBV14 and TRBJ1-4; D gene ambiguous. The germline V gene has CDR1 SGHDN and CDR2 FVKESK. This CDR3 is built from 15 residues. CDR3 DNA: TGTGCCTGCAGCCCCCGATCGGACCCAGGTGAAAAACTGTTTTTT. Translating it yields CACSPRSDPGEKLFF.

Notes on this clonotype: At one boundary the junction diverges from the germline segment, which might be a read error. This chain joins TRBV4-1 and TRBJ2-2, with 11 bases matching TRBD2. This CDR3 contains 17 residues. Germline V gene data show CDR1 as MGHRA and CDR2 as YSYEKL. CDR3 protein: CANSRETSGRWRGELFF. As DNA, the CDR3 is TGCGCCAACAGCCGGGAAACTAGCGGGAGATGGAGGGGGGAGCTGTTTTTT.

As to this clonotype: It may be a read error: a sequence one base away is much more abundant. The CDR3 DNA reads TGTGCCAGCAGCTCTGCCCAGACTAGTACGAATGAGCAGTTCTTC. Its translation: CASSSAQTSTNEQFF. This chain joins TRBV7-9 and TRBJ2-1, with a weak D call TRBD2 (6 bases). The ends were cut back, 4 bases at V and 7 bases at J, with 17 bases in the middle. This CDR3 region has 15 residues. Germline CDR1 reads SEHNR; CDR2 reads FQNEAQ (reference sequence).

This clonotype was counted a single time. The conserved phenylalanine or tryptophan is not found at the CDR3 terminus, so this likely reflects a read error. The V call is TRBV28, the J call TRBJ2-7, with D tentatively TRBD1 (6 bases). The CDR3 contains 15 residues. Germline V gives CDR1 MDHEN, CDR2 SYDVKM. The CDR3 nucleotides are TGTGCTTCAACGGGTCAGGGGCCCGACTCCTACGAGCAGTACATC. Amino acids: CASTGQGPDSYEQYI.

This clonotype was seen only a few times. This may stem from a read error, because a much larger clone lies one nucleotide away. The V and J genes are TRBV6-1 and TRBJ2-1, with D unclear. This CDR3 is 13 amino acids long. Trimming left V 6 bases short and J 5 bases short, with 11 bases between. Germline-derived CDR1 and CDR2 are MNHNS and SASEGT. CDR3 region: CASSGGRDNEQFF. The CDR3 coding sequence is TGTGCCAGCAGCGGCGGCCGCGACAATGAGCAGTTCTTC.

Worth noting for this clonotype: The CDR3 ends on some other residue instead of the conserved phenylalanine or tryptophan, so this is likely a read error. The DNA is omitted, as the CDR3 cannot be located on it reliably, and the CDR3 follows TCRdb's listing. The genes are TRBV12-3 or TRBV12-4 and TRBJ2-3; no DNA check was done on the table's D call, TRBD2. The CDR3 spans 16 residues, counting both ends. The CDR3: CASRLRLAGAVDTQYL.

By share, this clonotype ranks as medium-sized. The chain couples TRBV11-2 to TRBJ2-2; no firm D call. Germline lookup yields CDR1 SGHAT and CDR2 FQNNGV. The CDR3 is 13 amino acids. V lost 0 bases and J lost 6, with 5 bases in between. This chain's CDR3 is CASSLDPSGELFF. The CDR3 coding sequence is TGTGCCAGCAGCTTAGACCCTTCCGGGGAGCTGTTTTTT. The complete variable domain, with remaining parts taken from reference TRBV11-2 and TRBJ2-2, reads EAGVAQSPRYKIIEKRQSVAFWCNPISGHATLYWYQQILGQGPKLLIQFQNNGVVDDSQLPKDRFSAERLKGVDSTLKIQPAKLEDSAVYLCASSLDPSGELFFGEGSRLTVL.